Presented here are 7 T cell receptor beta chains from one specimen sequenced in a study of a mutant IDH1 vaccine in newly diagnosed glioma. The assay was immunoSEQ multiplex PCR, and TCRdb's table has in-frame clones only and misses some. The sample consists of tens of thousands of clones, roughly 83% of them appearing once. These receptors lack a known antigen. Time point: week 11, during vaccination. Vaccination used 300 ug of mutant IDH1 20-mer peptide per dose, with topical imiquimod. This specimen consisted of PBMCs, obtained from a glioma patient whose treatment included an IDH1 peptide vaccine. These receptors all stem from a woman between 45 and 65 years old with glioma.

The chain employs TRBV5-4 and TRBJ2-2, with D possibly TRBD1 on 6 matching bases. V was pared by 5 bases and J by 5 bases, with 19 bases between. This CDR3 region has 16 residues. Germline assignment: CDR1 SGHNT and CDR2 YYREEE (reference sequence). DNA for the CDR3: TGTGCCAGCAGGGCCCGCCGGGACATGATGACCGGGGAGCTGTTTTTT. Protein: CASRARRDMMTGELFF. The complete variable domain, with remaining parts taken from reference TRBV5-4 and TRBJ2-2, reads ETGVTQSPTHLIKTRGQQVTLRCSSQSGHNTVSWYQQALGQGPQFIFQYYREEENGRGNFPPRFSGLQFPNYSSELNVNALELDDSALYLCASRARRDMMTGELFFGEGSRLTVL.

This rearrangement joins TRBV6-5 to TRBJ1-1; 7 bases are a match to TRBD1. The CDR3 loop spans 14 amino acids. CDR1 is MNHEY and CDR2 is SVGAGI in the germline V gene. Trimming removed 5 bases from V and 5 bases from J; junction bases left unmatched: 8. The CDR3 DNA reads as TGTGCCAGCAGTATACAGGGGAGAGGAACTGAAGCTTTCTTT. The encoded protein is CASSIQGRGTEAFF.

This clone was detected only once. The chain recombines TRBV7-8 with TRBJ1-2; perhaps TRBD1 as D (5 bases). From germline, CDR1 is SGHVS and CDR2 FQNEAQ. Trimming stripped 1 base from V and 4 bases from J, with 7 bases between. There are 13 residues in the CDR3. As DNA, the CDR3 is TGTGCCAGCAGCTTAGGGGGCAGCTATGGCTACACCTTC. Residues: CASSLGGSYGYTF.

This rearrangement joins TRBV4-1 to TRBJ1-5, with D hard to call. V was trimmed by 0 bases and J by 1 base, leaving 16 bases between them. The CDR3 has 18 amino acids. Germline V gene data show CDR1 as MGHRA and CDR2 as YSYEKL. The CDR3 sequence: CASSQDFSRQPSNQPQHF. In DNA, the CDR3 is TGCGCCAGCAGCCAAGATTTTTCCAGGCAACCCAGCAATCAGCCCCAGCATTTT.

V is TRBV19 and J is TRBJ1-5; D gene unclear. Germline CDR1 and CDR2: LNHDA and SQIVND (reference sequence). The CDR3 totals 13 residues. V was shortened by 5 bases and J by 11 bases, with 16 bases between the two germline ends. The CDR3 spells CASSPDLKVAQHF. CDR3 in DNA: TGTGCCAGTAGTCCAGACCTCAAGGTGGCCCAGCATTTT.

The V and J genes are TRBV4-3 and TRBJ1-2, with a weak D call TRBD1 (6 bases). The V and J ends lost 3 bases and 7 bases respectively, with 15 bases between them. CDR3 size: 14 residues. Germline CDR1 and CDR2: LGHNA and YSLEER. Written as DNA, the CDR3 is TGCGCCAGCAGCCACCCCGAGGGGGGCGGTGGCTACACCTTC. Translating gives CASSHPEGGGGYTF.

In this sample, this clone turned up a few times. The chain links TRBV2 to TRBJ1-1; D is ambiguous. Germline V gene data show CDR1 as SNHLY and CDR2 as FYNNEI. The CDR3 contains 14 residues. Trimming pared 8 bases from V and 4 bases from J, leaving 17 bases between. DNA of the CDR3: TGTGCCAGCGTGCCGGGATCGTCAGGCACTGAAGCTTTCTTT. Translation gives CASVPGSSGTEAFF.